Each of the 23 T cell receptor beta chains below was sequenced from the same sample in a study of Graves' ophthalmopathy and Graves' hyperthyroidism. Transcripts of RNA were the source for amplifying TCR beta CDR3 regions. Second-round multiplex PCR came after a first-round RT-PCR that employed HTBI primers. A single record per CDR3 protein comes from TCRdb applying MiXCR to the multiplex PCR reads. The repertoire holds some 360,000 distinct CDR3 sequences, roughly a sixth seen once, with 2.4% in the top ten. Sequencing was done on a sample of peripheral blood. The receptors were sampled from an adult woman with stable Graves' hyperthyroidism.

This clonotype was seen more than once but under ten times. V and J are TRBV3-1 and TRBJ2-7, with 9 bases that match TRBD2. This CDR3 is 14 amino acids long. Germline CDR1 is LGHDT and CDR2 is YNNKEL (reference sequence). J was trimmed by 7 bases and V by 1 base; bases with no gene match: 5. CDR3 loop: CASSQASGAGEQYF. In DNA form, the CDR3 reads TGTGCCAGCAGCCAAGCTAGCGGGGCTGGGGAGCAGTACTTC.

This clonotype was counted ten times or more. The CDR3, as DNA: TGCGCCAGCAGCCAACTATTTGTCCCCAGGGGGGGAAGGTACGAGCAGTACTTC. Amino acid sequence: CASSQLFVPRGGRYEQYF. This rearrangement joins TRBV4-1 to TRBJ2-7; D possibly matches TRBD1 or TRBD2 (7 bases each). CDR3 size: 18 residues. Germline loops: CDR1 MGHRA, CDR2 YSYEKL. Trimming cost V 2 bases and J 4 bases, with 24 bases left between them.

This clonotype was counted many times. This chain uses TRBV2 with TRBJ1-2, with D perhaps matching TRBD1 (5 bases). The V end lost 5 bases, the J end lost 6 bases, and 13 bases lay between the germline ends. CDR3 size: 13 residues. CDR1 is SNHLY, CDR2 FYNNEI, per germline. CDR3 amino acids: CASSRAGKDGYTF. CDR3 sequence (DNA): TGTGCCAGCAGTCGGGCAGGGAAAGATGGCTACACCTTC.

This chain connects TRBV28 to TRBJ2-1; TRBD2 might be the D (6 bases). Trimming removed 3 bases from V and 2 bases from J, with 20 bases in between. Germline V gene sequence: CDR1 MDHEN, CDR2 SYDVKM. The CDR3 has 18 residues. The CDR3 reads CASSFPLRGTYAYNEQFF. The DNA of the CDR3 is TGTGCCAGCAGTTTCCCCCTGCGGGGCACGTATGCCTACAATGAGCAGTTCTTC.

This clonotype was counted ten times or more. The rearrangement uses TRBV27 and TRBJ2-5, with D perhaps matching TRBD2 (6 bases). This CDR3 spans 16 amino acids. The V gene's germline CDR1 is MNHEY and CDR2 SMNVEV (reference sequence). With 5 bases removed from V and 3 bases from J, the gap between germline ends came to 19 bases. Written as DNA, the CDR3 is TGTGCCAGCAGTCGACCGGGGCCTGGGGGGAAAGAGACCCAGTACTTC. It is translated as CASSRPGPGGKETQYF.

This clonotype has only a few counts. The rearrangement links TRBV12-3 or TRBV12-4 to TRBJ2-7; 7 nucleotides agree with TRBD2. This CDR3 has 21 amino acids. J gave up 0 bases and V 4 bases, and 24 bases lay outside the gene matches. For the CDR3, the DNA is TGTGCCAGCAGTTCAGACTACCCTCAATCGTCGCTACTAGCGCGCTCCTACGAGCAGTACTTC. Translation: CASSSDYPQSSLLARSYEQYF.

This clonotype was observed a few times. This chain links TRBV19 with TRBJ2-6; the D is unclear. The CDR3 loop spans 17 amino acids. Trimming took off 3 bases at V and 0 bases at J, with 12 bases between the two ends. Germline values: CDR1 LNHDA, CDR2 SQIVND (reference sequence). The CDR3 region is CASSIPRRTSGANVLTF. The DNA of the CDR3 is TGTGCCAGTAGTATTCCGAGGCGGACCTCTGGGGCCAACGTCCTGACTTTC. The variable domain in full, with the rest retrieved from reference TRBV19 and TRBJ2-6, is DGGITQSPKYLFRKEGQNVTLSCEQNLNHDAMYWYRQDPGQGLRLIYYSQIVNDFQKGDIAEGYSVSREKKESFPLTVTSAQKNPTAFYLCASSIPRRTSGANVLTFGAGSRLTVL.

This clonotype has ten or more counts. The rearrangement joins TRBV27 to TRBJ2-7; D is possibly TRBD2 (5 bases). The length of the CDR3 is 15 residues. Trimming pared 4 bases from V and 0 bases from J, leaving 13 bases between. Germline V gives CDR1 MNHEY, CDR2 SMNVEV (reference sequence). CDR3 protein: CASSSIPGSSYEQYF. The CDR3, as DNA: TGTGCCAGCAGTTCTATACCGGGATCCTCCTACGAGCAGTACTTC.

This clonotype was recorded many times. The chain couples TRBV12-3 or TRBV12-4 to TRBJ2-6, with TRBD2 as a possible D gene (5 bases). The V gene lost 7 bases and the J gene lost 1 base, with 8 bases spanning the gap. CDR3 length equals 14 residues. CDR3 nucleotides: TGTGCCAGCAACGGAGGTTCTGGGGCCAACGTCCTGACTTTC. Its protein is CASNGGSGANVLTF.

The V call is TRBV25-1, the J call TRBJ2-5; 12 positions agree with TRBD1. The germline CDR1 and CDR2 sequences are MGHDK and SYGVNS. The ends lost 6 bases at V and 5 bases at J; junction bases unmatched: 4. This CDR3 has 14 residues. CDR3 sequence (DNA): TGTGCCAGCAGAGGGACAGGGGGCGCGGAGACCCAGTACTTC. It yields the protein CASRGTGGAETQYF.

This clonotype was detected ten times or more. This chain links TRBV6-1 with TRBJ1-6; 7 nucleotides line up with TRBD1. V dropped 7 bases and J dropped 7; count of bases not matched to a gene: 10. Germline V lookup: CDR1 MNHNS, CDR2 SASEGT. This CDR3 comprises 15 residues. This chain's CDR3 is CASILNRGSNSPLHF. CDR3 nucleotide sequence: TGTGCCAGCATTCTAAACAGGGGTTCCAATTCACCCCTCCACTTT.

This clonotype has a count of ten or more. The genes are TRBV7-2 and TRBJ1-1; no firm D call. Germline V gene data show CDR1 as SGHTA and CDR2 as FQGNSA. This CDR3 comprises 14 residues. V gave up 5 bases and J gave up 1 base, with 11 bases separating them. CDR3: CASSRRTPNTEAFF. In nucleotides, the CDR3 is TGTGCCAGCAGCCGACGGACTCCGAACACTGAAGCTTTCTTT.

This clonotype was counted many times. This chain connects TRBV18 to TRBJ2-7; D not resolved. Germline CDR1 and CDR2: KGHSH and LQKENI. The CDR3 extends over 14 amino acids. The V end was cut by 2 bases, the J end by 6 bases, with 14 bases between. DNA for the CDR3: TGTGCCAGCTCACCAGACACCCGGGCTGGCGAGCAGTACTTC. Translated, it gives CASSPDTRAGEQYF.

This clonotype was seen ten or more times. This chain links TRBV12-3 or TRBV12-4 with TRBJ2-5, with 11 bases aligning to TRBD2. This CDR3 region has 15 residues. The trim removed 4 bases at V and 5 bases at J, leaving 6 bases unmatched. The CDR3 region is CASSYSGRARETQYF. The CDR3 coding sequence is TGTGCCAGCAGTTATAGCGGGAGGGCCAGGGAGACCCAGTACTTC.

The rearrangement links TRBV6-5 to TRBJ1-1; D is uncertain. V dropped 2 bases and J dropped 4 bases, with 14 bases sitting between them. The CDR3 runs to 15 residues. Germline values: CDR1 MNHEY, CDR2 SVGAGI. Here the CDR3 reads CASSYGGSASTEAFF. DNA for the CDR3: TGTGCCAGCAGTTACGGAGGATCGGCGTCCACTGAAGCTTTCTTT.

V gene TRBV10-1 combines with J gene TRBJ2-7; D may be TRBD1 (6 bases). Germline CDR1 is WNHNN and CDR2 is SYGVQD (reference sequence). The V end lost 6 bases, the J end lost 3 bases, and 12 bases lay between the germline ends. The CDR3 sequence is 13 residues long. The CDR3 is CASRLLDSYEQYF. CDR3 nucleotide sequence: TGCGCCAGCAGGCTCTTGGACAGCTACGAGCAGTACTTC.

At least ten counts were recorded for this clonotype. The chain employs TRBV5-1 and TRBJ1-2; 8 bases line up with TRBD1. Germline values: CDR1 SGHRS, CDR2 YFSETQ. Trimming cost V 3 bases and J 8 bases; bases outside gene matches: 9. CDR3 length: 14 amino acids. The CDR3 DNA reads as TGCGCCAGCAGCTACCTCCAGGGGGCTGACGGCTACACCTTC. This sequence encodes CASSYLQGADGYTF.

This chain links TRBV11-2 with TRBJ2-7; maybe TRBD2 (6 bases). This CDR3 has 14 amino acids. CDR1 and CDR2 (germline): SGHAT, FQNNGV. Trimming left V 3 bases short and J 3 bases short, with 12 bases between. CDR3 coding DNA: TGTGCCAGCAGCTTTGGGGGGATAGACTACGAGCAGTACTTC. Encoded protein: CASSFGGIDYEQYF.

This clonotype was recorded a few times. This chain joins TRBV7-3 and TRBJ1-5, with D possibly being TRBD1 (5 bases). Trimming left V 8 bases short and J 5 bases short, with 19 bases between. The CDR3 runs 15 residues. Germline CDR1 reads SGHTA; CDR2 reads FQGTGA. The CDR3 region has the DNA TGTGCCAGCGGGGGGTGGGCAGGGAAATATCAGCCCCAGCATTTT. Amino acids: CASGGWAGKYQPQHF.

This clonotype showed up many times. The CDR3 protein is CAISDGNGKRAYEQYF. The CDR3 region has the DNA TGTGCCATCAGTGATGGGAACGGGAAGCGGGCCTACGAGCAGTACTTC. The chain has TRBV10-3 and TRBJ2-7; tentative D call: TRBD2 (6 bases). V lost 3 bases, J lost 2 bases, and 17 bases lay in between. The CDR3 has 16 residues. Per germline, CDR1 ENHRY and CDR2 SYGVKD.

This clonotype was seen ten or more times. This chain uses TRBV6-5 with TRBJ1-1; no firm D call. The CDR3 has 15 residues. Germline values: CDR1 MNHEY, CDR2 SVGAGI. V gave up 2 bases and J gave up 3 bases, with 13 bases separating them. CDR3 region: CASSYEEGPYTEAFF. The DNA of the CDR3 is TGTGCCAGCAGTTACGAGGAGGGCCCATACACTGAAGCTTTCTTT.

This clonotype was seen repeatedly, ten times or more. The chain joins TRBV12-3 or TRBV12-4 to TRBJ2-7, with D perhaps matching TRBD1 (6 bases). This CDR3 contains 14 residues. V lost 6 bases to trimming and J lost 6 bases, with 18 bases between them. As DNA, the CDR3 is TGTGCCAGCAGCCGACAGGCGCCTATCCCCGAGCAGTACTTC. It translates to CASSRQAPIPEQYF.

Ten or more counts support this clonotype. This rearrangement joins TRBV14 to TRBJ2-7; 10 nucleotides agree with TRBD1. Germline CDR1 SGHDN, CDR2 FVKESK. The trim removed 4 bases at V and 3 bases at J, leaving 6 bases unmatched. The CDR3 consists of 15 residues. This CDR3 reads CASSLPGQGLYEQYF. CDR3 nucleotides: TGTGCCAGCAGCCTGCCGGGACAGGGGCTCTACGAGCAGTACTTC.